The entry below describes one T cell receptor beta chain. This CDR3 spans 13 amino acids. Germline CDR1 and CDR2: MNHNY and SVGAGI (reference sequence). V lost 5 bases and J lost 6, with 8 bases in between. This entry is derived from a study of blood T cell repertoires in COVID-19. TCRdb keeps only in-frame clones here, not all; method: immunoSEQ multiplex PCR. The sample shows about 270,000 clones, approximately 77% of them seen only once. The origin of this receptor is a woman aged 18-29 years with acute or convalescent COVID-19. The chain has TRBV6-6 and TRBJ1-6, with no clear D. Sequenced material: peripheral blood. This CDR3 reads CASSVEVNSPLHF. The CDR3 nucleotides are TGTGCCAGCAGTGTAGAGGTTAATTCACCCCTCCACTTT.